This entry concerns a single T cell receptor (beta chain). No antigen is known for it. No much larger clone is present one base from it, and per-base qualities are unavailable. What the time point label conveys for this sample: neoterminal ileum biopsy at postoperative endoscopy, about 6 months after surgery. Adults with ileal or ileocolonic Crohn's disease for whom ileocolonic resection was indicated were considered eligible. Whole ileal mucosal biopsies were kept frozen at -80 degrees C prior to DNA extraction. Genomic DNA was extracted from frozen whole biopsies with a TRizol-based method and quantified on a NanoDrop 2000 spectrophotometer. V trim: 5 bases; J trim: 2 bases; unmatched bases: 4. The CDR3 runs 14 amino acids, cysteine and phenylalanine included. Solely the CDR3 DNA is kept, with 42 bases framed from the first base. CDR1 and CDR2 are drawn from the germline V gene: SGHAT, FQNNGV. Around 550 nanograms of biopsy DNA per sample were submitted for commercial TCRB immunosequencing. Adaptive Biotechnology amplified CDR3 regions from genomic DNA with a two-step multiplex PCR that controlled for amplification bias. In the first PCR, primers covered every V and J gene segment, and in the second PCR, barcodes and Illumina adapters were added. An Illumina instrument was used to sequence the CDR3 libraries. In the authors' own workflow: The analysis used both the pipelines supplied by the vendor and custom analysis of the raw data in R/Bioconductor with R version 3.3.0. Clonality, ranging from 0 to 1, was calculated as the inverse of the normalised Shannon entropy of all productive clones. The repertoire share taken up by the top 100 clones defined high-frequency clones, and only clones that passed a 95% confidence test were kept. Repertoire diversity was measured with the Simpson index, and overlap between samples was measured with the Morisita-Horn index. In TCRdb, the immuneACCESS table is reduced to in-frame sequences with V and J assigned. These tables do not hold every clone; where another copy was compared, an unresolved V gene accounts for under half, and the others remain unexplained. V, J and clone size derive from that table, while D and trimming were established from the DNA sequence. The sample data list about 62,000 clones, and 85% to 90% of these were observed just once. The ten largest make up approximately 2% of the sample.

The data were taken from a study of T cell repertoires in ileal Crohn's disease (dated by TCRdb to about 2019). Background on the whole study: At the time of surgery, roughly 40% of patients were active smokers, and the median duration of disease was approximately 8 years. All patients had surgery for a complication: stricturing disease in around 61% and penetrating disease in roughly 40%. The TCR repertoire was analysed in about 50 patients with Crohn's disease drawn from a prospective multicentre cohort. A total of around 170 mucosal samples from 57 patients were sequenced, collected from several sites on the surgical specimen as well as at postoperative endoscopy. M6 samples were neoterminal ileum biopsies taken at postoperative colonoscopy. Postoperative therapy was given to about half of the patients, with thiopurines administered to under 13 patients and anti-TNF agents administered to fewer than 20 patients. Endoscopic postoperative recurrence was defined as a Rutgeerts score above i0. The study was conducted in parallel with a multicentre cohort that was designed to identify predictors of early endoscopic recurrence following ileocolonic resection. Overall results and qualifications from the work: Sorted CD8 T cells carried more high-frequency clones than CD4 T cells, suggesting mucosal expansions were mainly CD8. Endoscopic recurrence was linked to a higher percentage of high-frequency clones at surgery, and recurrence occurred in every patient whose clonality exceeded 26.8% (18/57). Postoperative endoscopy timing varied within the first year after surgery, with a median delay of around 6.9 months. Compared with non-smokers, patients who were active smokers at surgery showed a significantly higher proportion of clonal expansions (about 25% vs 20%, p=0.02). Mucosal CD4 and CD8 T cells were sorted and sequenced only in a subgroup of patients, whose size was not stated.

The receptor was isolated from an adult with Crohn's disease. Sequenced material: ileal tissue. Recombination joined TRBV11-2 with TRBJ2-3, and 7 junction bases match TRBD1. The CDR3 reads as follows: CASSRDRSTDTQYF. The nucleotide sequence reads as follows: TGTGCCAGCAGCCGGGACAGATCCACAGATACGCAGTATTTT.